The 7 T cell receptor beta chains given below trace back to one sample, sequenced in a study of CD8 T cells in Susac syndrome. Reverse transcription of about 0.5 to 1 ug RNA used random hexamers. MiXCR, run by TCRdb on the immunoSEQ multiplex PCR reads, gives a single entry per CDR3 protein. Of some 110,000 distinct CDR3 sequences listed, 96% are singletons. The material sequenced was CD4+ T cells from PBMCs. These receptors came from a human donor with Susac syndrome.

This rearrangement joins TRBV3-1 to TRBJ2-2, with 7 positions matching TRBD2. Germline CDR1 LGHDT, CDR2 YNNKEL (reference sequence). Trimming at V came to 4 bases and at J to 7 bases, leaving 6 bases not matched to a gene. This CDR3 spans 14 amino acids. As DNA, the CDR3 is TGTGCCAGCAGCCCACTAGCGCCAGTCGGGGAGCTGTTTTTT. Encoded protein: CASSPLAPVGELFF.

J is TRBJ2-7 and V is TRBV29-1, with 9 bases that match TRBD1. CDR3 length: 15 amino acids. The V gene end was trimmed by 1 base and the J gene end by 4 bases; junction bases not matched to a gene: 8. Germline loops: CDR1 SQVTM, CDR2 ANQGSEA. The CDR3 nucleotides are TGCAGCGTTGAAGGCGGGACAGGGATGAGGTACGAGCAGTACTTC. It encodes CSVEGGTGMRYEQYF.

V usage is TRBV6-5 and J usage is TRBJ1-2; possible D gene TRBD1, 5 bases. CDR1 and CDR2 (germline): MNHEY, SVGAGI. Trimming removed 5 bases from V and 2 bases from J, with 15 bases in between. The CDR3 extends over 15 amino acids. The CDR3 is CASSLSTGRNYGYTF. As DNA, the CDR3 is TGTGCCAGCAGTCTTTCTACGGGACGGAACTATGGCTACACCTTC.

This clonotype was seen only once. V and J are TRBV10-3 and TRBJ1-3; a possible D gene is TRBD1 (5 bases). The CDR3 extends over 15 amino acids. Germline lookup yields CDR1 ENHRY and CDR2 SYGVKD. The V end was cut by 4 bases, the J end by 0 bases, with 10 bases between. The CDR3 reads CAISGPGSSGNTIYF. CDR3 in DNA: TGTGCCATCAGTGGCCCAGGGAGCTCTGGAAACACCATATATTTT.

The V call is TRBV5-4, the J call TRBJ1-5, with TRBD1 as a possible D gene (5 bases). Trimming left V 4 bases short and J 7 bases short, with 12 bases between. The germline V gene has CDR1 SGHNT and CDR2 YYREEE (reference sequence). This CDR3 is 13 amino acids long. The CDR3 region has the DNA TGTGCCAGCAGCAATGATAGGGACCAGCCCCAGCATTTT. Amino acid sequence: CASSNDRDQPQHF.

V usage is TRBV27 and J usage is TRBJ2-7; 10 nucleotides line up with TRBD2. The V gene's germline CDR1 is MNHEY and CDR2 SMNVEV (reference sequence). The CDR3 loop spans 16 amino acids. J gave up 6 bases and V 7 bases, and 15 bases lay outside the gene matches. The CDR3 reads CASTSLRGLAGVEQYF. CDR3 in DNA: TGTGCCAGCACCTCTCTCCGAGGTCTAGCGGGAGTCGAGCAGTACTTC.

As DNA, the CDR3 is TGCGCCAGCAGCTTTGAGCGGAATCAGCCCCAGCATTTT. It specifies CASSFERNQPQHF. J is TRBJ1-5 and V is TRBV5-1; D call uncertain. V was pared by 2 bases and J by 4 bases, with 7 bases between. The V gene's germline CDR1 is SGHRS and CDR2 YFSETQ. The length of the CDR3 is 13 residues.